This TCR beta chain is from a study of blood T cell repertoires in COVID-19. Study overall: Sample material is recorded as cDNA or gDNA derived from T cells, B-cell-depleted T cells, or PBMCs.

Data came from immunoSEQ multiplex PCR; TCRdb stores just in-frame clones and leaves some out. The sample includes 150,000 or so clones, approximately 91% of them seen just once. V was clipped by 5 bases and J by 4 bases, with 13 bases between them. The germline gives CDR1 SGHRS, CDR2 YFSETQ. This CDR3 has 13 amino acids. The receptor was isolated from a man between 18 and 35 years old with acute or convalescent COVID-19. The specimen was peripheral blood. The V and J genes are TRBV5-1 and TRBJ2-7, with TRBD1 as a possible D gene (6 bases). CDR3: CASSLQGGYEQYF. Written as DNA, the CDR3 is TGCGCCAGCAGTTTACAGGGTGGGTACGAGCAGTACTTC.